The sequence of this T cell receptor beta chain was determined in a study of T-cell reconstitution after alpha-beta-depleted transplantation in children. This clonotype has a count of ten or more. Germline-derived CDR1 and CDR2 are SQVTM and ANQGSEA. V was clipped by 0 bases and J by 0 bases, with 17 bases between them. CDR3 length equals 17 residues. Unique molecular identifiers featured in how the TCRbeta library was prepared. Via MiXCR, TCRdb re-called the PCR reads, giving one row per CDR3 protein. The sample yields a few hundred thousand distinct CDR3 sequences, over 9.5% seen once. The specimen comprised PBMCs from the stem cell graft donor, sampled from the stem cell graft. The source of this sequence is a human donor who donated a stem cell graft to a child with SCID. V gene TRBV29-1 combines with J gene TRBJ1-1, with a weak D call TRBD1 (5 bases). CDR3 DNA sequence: TGCAGCGTTGAAGATCTCGGTGGGGGGGGGATGAACACTGAAGCTTTCTTT. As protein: CSVEDLGGGGMNTEAFF.